These T cell receptor beta chains were read from a single sample in a study of OX40 agonist ivuxolimab in advanced cancers. The repertoire was sequenced with immunoSEQ multiplex PCR; TCRdb's copy has only in-frame clones and lacks some. The repertoire holds some 80,000 clones, with 84% as singletons. Sample: CD4+ or CD8+ T cells sorted from blood, taken in a trial of the OX40 agonist ivuxolimab. The receptor set was obtained from an adult with an advanced solid tumor such as melanoma, head and neck, liver or kidney cancer. Each CDR3 is given with its conserved first and last residue. A D gene is named only where the DNA matches it firmly. Clone size appears in some rows only: once, few, many, or a class for an expanded clone.

D gene,V gene,J gene,clone size,CDR3 protein,CDR3 DNA
NA,TRBV10-3,TRBJ1-2,NA,CAISESGVLPNYGYTF,TGTGCCATCAGTGAGTCGGGTGTCCTCCCTAACTATGGCTACACCTTC
NA,TRBV5-4,TRBJ2-5,NA,CASSLAGVQETQYF,TGTGCCAGCAGCTTGGCCGGCGTCCAAGAGACCCAGTACTTC
TRBD1,TRBV2,TRBJ1-4,NA,CASSAGTGDRKLFF,TGTGCCAGCAGTGCCGGGACAGGGGATCGAAAACTGTTTTTT
NA,TRBV10-2,TRBJ2-5,once,CASSFQGPGETQYF,TGCGCCAGCAGTTTTCAGGGGCCAGGGGAGACCCAGTACTTC
TRBD1,TRBV19,TRBJ1-2,NA,CASSRTGGNSGYGYTF,TGTGCCAGTAGTCGGACAGGGGGCAATTCGGGCTATGGCTACACCTTC
TRBD1,TRBV11-3,TRBJ2-2,NA,CASSLTGTANTGELFF,TGTGCCAGCAGCTTAACCGGGACAGCGAACACCGGGGAGCTGTTTTTT
TRBD2,TRBV7-2,TRBJ2-1,NA,CASSLGLAGGNEQFF,TGTGCCAGCAGCTTGGGACTAGCGGGGGGTAATGAGCAGTTCTTC
NA,TRBV5-1,TRBJ2-1,NA,CASSLGQAGTYNEQFF,TGCGCCAGCAGCTTGGGACAGGCGGGGACCTACAATGAGCAGTTCTTC
NA,TRBV6-6,TRBJ2-3,once,CASSLGKVDTQYF,TGTGCCAGCAGTCTAGGGAAGGTCGACACGCAGTATTTT
TRBD1,TRBV28,TRBJ2-7,NA,CASSLTGNHYEQYF,TGTGCCAGCAGTTTGACAGGGAACCACTACGAGCAGTACTTC
TRBD1,TRBV9,TRBJ2-3,NA,CASSVGIGQGTDTQYF,TGTGCCAGCAGCGTAGGGATCGGACAGGGCACAGATACGCAGTATTTT